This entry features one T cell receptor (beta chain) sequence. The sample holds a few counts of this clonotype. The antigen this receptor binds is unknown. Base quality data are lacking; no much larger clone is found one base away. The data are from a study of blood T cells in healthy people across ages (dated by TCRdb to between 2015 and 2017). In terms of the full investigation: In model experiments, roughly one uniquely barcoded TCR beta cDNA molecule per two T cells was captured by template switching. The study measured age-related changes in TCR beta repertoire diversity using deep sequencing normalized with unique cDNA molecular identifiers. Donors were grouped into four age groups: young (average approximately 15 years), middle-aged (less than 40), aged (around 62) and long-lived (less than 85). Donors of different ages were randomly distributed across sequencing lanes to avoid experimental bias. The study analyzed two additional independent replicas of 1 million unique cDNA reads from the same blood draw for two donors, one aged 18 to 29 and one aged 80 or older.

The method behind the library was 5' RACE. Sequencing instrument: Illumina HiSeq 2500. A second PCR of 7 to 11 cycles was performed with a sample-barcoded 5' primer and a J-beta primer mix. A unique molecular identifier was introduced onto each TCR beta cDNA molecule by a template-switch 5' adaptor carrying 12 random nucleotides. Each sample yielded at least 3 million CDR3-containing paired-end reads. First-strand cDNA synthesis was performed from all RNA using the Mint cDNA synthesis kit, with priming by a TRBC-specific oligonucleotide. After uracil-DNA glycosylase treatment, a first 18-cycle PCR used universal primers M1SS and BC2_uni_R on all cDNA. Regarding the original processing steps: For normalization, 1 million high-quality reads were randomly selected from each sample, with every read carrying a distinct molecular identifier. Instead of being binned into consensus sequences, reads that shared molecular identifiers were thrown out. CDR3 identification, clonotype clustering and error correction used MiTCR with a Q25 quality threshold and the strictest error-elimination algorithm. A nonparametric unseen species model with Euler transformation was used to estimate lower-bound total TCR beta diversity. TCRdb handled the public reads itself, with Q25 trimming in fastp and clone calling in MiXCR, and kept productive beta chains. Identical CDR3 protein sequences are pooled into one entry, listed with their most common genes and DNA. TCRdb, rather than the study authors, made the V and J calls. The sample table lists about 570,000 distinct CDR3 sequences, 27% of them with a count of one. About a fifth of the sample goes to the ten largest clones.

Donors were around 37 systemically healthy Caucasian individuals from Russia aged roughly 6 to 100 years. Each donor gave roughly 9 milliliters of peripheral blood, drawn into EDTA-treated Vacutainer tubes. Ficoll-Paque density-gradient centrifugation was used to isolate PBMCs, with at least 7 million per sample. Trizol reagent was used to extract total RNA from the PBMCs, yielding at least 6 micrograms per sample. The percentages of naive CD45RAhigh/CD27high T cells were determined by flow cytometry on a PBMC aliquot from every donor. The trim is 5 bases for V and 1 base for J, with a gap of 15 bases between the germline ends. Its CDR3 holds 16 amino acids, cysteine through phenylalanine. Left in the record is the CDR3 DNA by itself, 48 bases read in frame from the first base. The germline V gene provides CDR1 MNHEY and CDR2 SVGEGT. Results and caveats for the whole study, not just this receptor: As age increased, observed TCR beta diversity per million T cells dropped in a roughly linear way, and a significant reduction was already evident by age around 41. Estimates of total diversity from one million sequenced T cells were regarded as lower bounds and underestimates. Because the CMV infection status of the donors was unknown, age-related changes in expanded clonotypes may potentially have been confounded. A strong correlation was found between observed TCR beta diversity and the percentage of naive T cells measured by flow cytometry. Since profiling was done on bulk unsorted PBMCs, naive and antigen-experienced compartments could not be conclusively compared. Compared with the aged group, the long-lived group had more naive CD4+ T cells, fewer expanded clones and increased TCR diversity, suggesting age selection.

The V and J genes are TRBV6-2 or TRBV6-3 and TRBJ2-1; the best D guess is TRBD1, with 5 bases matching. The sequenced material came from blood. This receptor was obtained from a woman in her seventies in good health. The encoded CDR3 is CASSPPGRVSYNEQFF. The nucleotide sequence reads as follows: TGTGCCAGCAGTCCTCCCGGCAGGGTATCCTACAATGAGCAGTTCTTC.